These 21 T cell receptor beta chains share one sample of origin, sequenced in a study of blood T cell repertoires in COVID-19. Some clones are missing from TCRdb's copy, which holds only in-frame ones; the method was immunoSEQ multiplex PCR. This table holds about 47,000 clones, 80% to 90% found once. Specimen: peripheral blood. Receptor source: a human donor with active COVID-19. The donor label of this sample is uncertain.

The V gene is TRBV7-2, the J gene TRBJ1-1, with D tentatively TRBD1 (6 bases). Trimming took off 6 bases at V and 2 bases at J, with 19 bases between the two ends. The germline gives CDR1 SGHTA, CDR2 FQGNSA. The CDR3 contains 16 residues. CDR3 coding DNA: TGTGCCAGCAGTATGAACCGGGACACCTTTAACACTGAAGCTTTCTTT. Translated: CASSMNRDTFNTEAFF.

The CDR3 sequence: CASSLVGWQGGYTF. For the CDR3, the DNA is TGTGCCAGCAGCTTAGTCGGGTGGCAGGGAGGCTACACCTTC. This chain uses TRBV7-2 with TRBJ1-2; D is possibly TRBD1 (5 bases). Germline CDR1 is SGHTA and CDR2 is FQGNSA. Trimming took off 1 base at V and 8 bases at J, with 14 bases between the two ends. The CDR3 spans 14 residues. The variable domain in full, with the rest retrieved from reference TRBV7-2 and TRBJ1-2, is GAGVSQSPSNKVTEKGKDVELRCDPISGHTALYWYRQSLGQGLEFLIYFQGNSAPDKSGLPSDRFSAERTGGSVSTLTIQRTQQEDSAVYLCASSLVGWQGGYTFGSGTRLTVV.

The chain couples TRBV3-1 (or the pseudogene TRBV3-2) to TRBJ1-6, with D maybe TRBD1 (5 bases). V gave up 3 bases and J gave up 8 bases, with 8 bases separating them. This CDR3 has 13 residues. Germline-derived CDR1 and CDR2 are LGHDT and YNNKEL (reference sequence). In DNA form, the CDR3 reads TGTGCCAGCAGCCACCCGGGGGATTCACCCCTCCACTTT. Protein product: CASSHPGDSPLHF.

In the case of this clone: Distinct nucleotide sequences in the sample also encode this CDR3. The CDR3 region is CASSLGLAGYNEQFF. In DNA form, the CDR3 reads TGCGCCAGCAGCCTCGGACTAGCGGGGTACAATGAGCAGTTCTTC. The V gene is TRBV5-1, the J gene TRBJ2-1; 12 nucleotides match TRBD2. The germline CDR1 and CDR2 sequences are SGHRS and YFSETQ. The CDR3 has 15 amino acids. V shed 4 bases and J 4 bases; nucleotides not matched to a gene: 3.

V gene TRBV5-5 combines with J gene TRBJ2-6; no clear D. The CDR3 sequence is 13 residues long. Trimming left V 6 bases short and J 0 bases short, with 4 bases between. Per the germline V gene, CDR1 is SGHKS and CDR2 is YYEKEE (reference sequence). CDR3 DNA: TGTGCCAGCACCCGCTCTGGGGCCAACGTCCTGACTTTC. Translation gives CASTRSGANVLTF.

The chain recombines TRBV7-6 with TRBJ2-1; 13 bases align to TRBD2. The CDR3 extends over 16 amino acids. V shed 6 bases and J 3 bases; nucleotides not matched to a gene: 5. The germline V gene has CDR1 SGHVS and CDR2 FNYEAQ. CDR3 sequence (DNA): TGTGCCAGCAGTAGGACTAGCGGGGGAAACTACAATGAGCAGTTCTTC. Encoded protein: CASSRTSGGNYNEQFF. The full variable domain, rest sourced from reference TRBV7-6 and TRBJ2-1, is GAGVSQSPRYKVTKRGQDVALRCDPISGHVSLYWYRQALGQGPEFLTYFNYEAQQDKSGLPNDRFSAERPEGSISTLTIQRTEQRDSAMYRCASSRTSGGNYNEQFFGPGTRLTVL.

The chain recombines TRBV6-5 with TRBJ2-7; the match to TRBD2 covers 8 bases. CDR3 length equals 15 residues. The germline V gene encodes CDR1 MNHEY and CDR2 SVGAGI. Trimming cost V 0 bases and J 2 bases; bases outside gene matches: 3. This chain's CDR3 is CASSYSSSGPYEQYF. CDR3 bases: TGTGCCAGCAGTTACTCGTCTAGCGGGCCCTACGAGCAGTACTTC.

The chain is built from TRBV30 and TRBJ1-3; no clear D. Trimming cost V 5 bases and J 4 bases, with 15 bases left between them. This CDR3 has 14 residues. Looked up from germline, CDR1 is GTSNPN and CDR2 is SVGIG (reference sequence). The CDR3 DNA reads as TGTGCCTGGGGATGGGAGGCGCTGGGAAACACCATATATTTT. It translates to CAWGWEALGNTIYF.

This chain links TRBV9 with TRBJ2-1; 10 nucleotides align to TRBD1. CDR3 size: 14 residues. V trimming: 3 bases; J trimming: 7 bases; junction bases outside the gene matches: 4. CDR1 is SGDLS and CDR2 is YYNGEE in the germline V gene. CDR3 bases: TGTGCCAGCAGCGCGGGACAGGGGAAGAATGAGCAGTTCTTC. Residues: CASSAGQGKNEQFF.

This clone has a single count. This chain connects TRBV9 to TRBJ2-1; D remains unclear. Between the trimmed V and J ends, which lost 0 bases and 0 bases, there was a span of 7 bases. Germline V gene sequence: CDR1 SGDLS, CDR2 YYNGEE. This CDR3 region has 15 residues. DNA of the CDR3: TGTGCCAGCAGCGTAGTCTCGGTCTCCTACAATGAGCAGTTCTTC. Translated, it gives CASSVVSVSYNEQFF.

This chain connects TRBV9 to TRBJ2-3; the match to TRBD2 covers 13 bases. The CDR3 covers 16 residues. Germline loops: CDR1 SGDLS, CDR2 YYNGEE. J lost 5 bases, V lost 3 bases, and 6 bases had no gene match. The CDR3 is CASSARTSGRGDTQYF. Written as DNA, the CDR3 is TGTGCCAGCAGCGCCCGGACTAGCGGGAGAGGAGATACGCAGTATTTT.

CDR3 protein: CAWSVYSRDTEAFF. CDR3 DNA: TGTGCCTGGAGTGTATATTCCAGGGACACTGAAGCTTTCTTT. The rearrangement links TRBV30 to TRBJ1-1; D is possibly TRBD1 (5 bases). The CDR3 is 14 residues long. Trimming pared 0 bases from V and 3 bases from J, leaving 11 bases between. Per germline, CDR1 GTSNPN and CDR2 SVGIG (reference sequence).

The chain couples TRBV29-1 to TRBJ1-2, with D perhaps matching TRBD1 (6 bases). This CDR3 contains 12 residues. Trimming shortened V by 3 bases and J by 4 bases, and 9 bases separated the two germline ends. From germline, CDR1 is SQVTM and CDR2 ANQGSEA. CDR3 in amino acids: CSVEQGPYGYTF. DNA of the CDR3: TGCAGCGTTGAGCAGGGGCCCTATGGCTACACCTTC. Based on the CDR3 plus reference TRBV29-1 and TRBJ1-2, the full variable domain is SAVISQKPSRDICQRGTSLTIQCQVDSQVTMMFWYRQQPGQSLTLIATANQGSEATYESGFVIDKFPISRPNLTFSTLTVSNMSPEDSSIYLCSVEQGPYGYTFGSGTRLTVV.

The chain combines TRBV5-4 with TRBJ1-5; D is possibly TRBD1 (5 bases). The CDR3 contains 14 residues. The ends were cut back, 1 base at V and 7 bases at J, with 12 bases in the middle. Germline V gene sequence: CDR1 SGHNT, CDR2 YYREEE (reference sequence). This CDR3 is CASSLQGDTQPQHF. The CDR3 DNA sequence: TGTGCCAGCAGCTTGCAAGGGGATACACAGCCCCAGCATTTT.

V usage is TRBV25-1 and J usage is TRBJ1-6; 8 positions match TRBD1. J gave up 10 bases and V 4 bases, and 6 bases lay outside the gene matches. There are 14 residues in the CDR3. Per the germline V gene, CDR1 is MGHDK and CDR2 is SYGVNS. CDR3 sequence: CASSGGRGLSPLHF. CDR3 sequence (DNA): TGTGCCAGCAGTGGGGGCAGGGGGCTATCACCCCTCCACTTT.

The chain is built from TRBV28 and TRBJ1-5; 7 bases align to TRBD1. The CDR3 has 15 residues. The germline V gene encodes CDR1 MDHEN and CDR2 SYDVKM. Losses at the gene ends were 4 bases for V and 6 bases for J; bases not matched to a gene: 9. The CDR3, as DNA: TGTGCCAGCAGTTATACAGGGGTAAGGGGTCAGCCCCAGCATTTT. Protein sequence: CASSYTGVRGQPQHF.

V usage is TRBV11-3 and J usage is TRBJ2-5; 7 bases are a match to TRBD2. This CDR3 region has 14 residues. J lost 7 bases, V lost 4 bases, and 9 bases had no gene match. Per the germline V gene, CDR1 is SGHNT and CDR2 is YENEEA. The CDR3 loop reads CASSSLSGDMTQYF. Here the CDR3 DNA reads TGTGCCAGCAGCTCCCTAAGCGGGGATATGACCCAGTACTTC. The full variable domain, its missing parts supplied by reference TRBV11-3 and TRBJ2-5, is EAGVVQSPRYKIIEKKQPVAFWCNPISGHNTLYWYLQNLGQGPELLIRYENEEAVDDSQLPKDRFSAERLKGVDSTLKIQPAELGDSAVYLCASSSLSGDMTQYFGPGTRLLVL.

The chain uses TRBV10-3 and TRBJ2-3; tentative D call: TRBD2 (7 bases). Looked up from germline, CDR1 is ENHRY and CDR2 is SYGVKD. The V end lost 4 bases, the J end lost 4 bases, and 9 bases lay between the germline ends. CDR3 length equals 13 residues. This chain's CDR3 is CAISGGGSDTQYF. CDR3 nucleotides: TGTGCCATCAGTGGGGGGGGCTCAGATACGCAGTATTTT.

The CDR3 is CAIKLTRDRFSYEQYF. CDR3 in DNA: TGTGCCATCAAGTTGACCCGGGACAGGTTTTCCTACGAGCAGTACTTC. The rearrangement links TRBV10-3 to TRBJ2-7; 8 bases agree with TRBD1. Germline values: CDR1 ENHRY, CDR2 SYGVKD. V lost 7 bases and J lost 1; bases outside the gene matches: 12. The CDR3 sequence is 16 residues long.

V and J are TRBV5-1 and TRBJ2-7; 8 bases fit TRBD1. Germline values: CDR1 SGHRS, CDR2 YFSETQ. The length of the CDR3 is 15 residues. The junction had 3 bases not matched to a gene; V was cut back by 0 bases and J by 1 base. As DNA, the CDR3 is TGCGCCAGCAGCTTGGAGGGGGACAGGTCCTACGAGCAGTACTTC. This gives the protein CASSLEGDRSYEQYF. The full variable domain, its missing parts supplied by reference TRBV5-1 and TRBJ2-7, is KAGVTQTPRYLIKTRGQQVTLSCSPISGHRSVSWYQQTPGQGLQFLFEYFSETQRNKGNFPGRFSGRQFSNSRSEMNVSTLELGDSALYLCASSLEGDRSYEQYFGPGTRLTVT.

The CDR3 loop is CASSSWVRSYEQYF. As DNA, the CDR3 is TGCGCCAGCAGCTCCTGGGTCAGGTCCTACGAGCAGTACTTC. The rearrangement uses TRBV5-1 and TRBJ2-7; D unresolved. In germline, CDR1 is SGHRS, CDR2 YFSETQ. The V gene lost 3 bases and the J gene lost 1 base, with 11 bases spanning the gap. The CDR3 runs to 14 residues.